The text below deals with one TCR beta chain. The antigen remains undetermined. This record comes from a study of cytomegalovirus exposure and HLA in healthy donors. Study-level results: In an earlier analysis, productive rearrangement rates for most beta V segments clustered near 90% or 30%.

13 Jbeta primers and 60 Vbeta primers were used for the PCR. Clones were sequenced by immunoSEQ multiplex PCR, and TCRdb holds only the in-frame ones, with some missing. The table lists around 100,000 clones, under 70% of them singletons. CDR3 size: 15 residues. The germline CDR1 and CDR2 sequences are SNHLY and FYNNEI. Between the trimmed V and J ends, which lost 6 bases and 1 base, there was a span of 15 bases. The chain joins TRBV2 to TRBJ1-1; D is perhaps TRBD1 (6 bases). The specimen sequenced was PBMCs. The receptor was derived from a man aged 25-45 years in good health and CMV-seropositive. Written as DNA, the CDR3 is TGTGCCAGCAGCGTATTCAGGGGAGAGAACACTGAAGCTTTCTTT. Its translation: CASSVFRGENTEAFF.